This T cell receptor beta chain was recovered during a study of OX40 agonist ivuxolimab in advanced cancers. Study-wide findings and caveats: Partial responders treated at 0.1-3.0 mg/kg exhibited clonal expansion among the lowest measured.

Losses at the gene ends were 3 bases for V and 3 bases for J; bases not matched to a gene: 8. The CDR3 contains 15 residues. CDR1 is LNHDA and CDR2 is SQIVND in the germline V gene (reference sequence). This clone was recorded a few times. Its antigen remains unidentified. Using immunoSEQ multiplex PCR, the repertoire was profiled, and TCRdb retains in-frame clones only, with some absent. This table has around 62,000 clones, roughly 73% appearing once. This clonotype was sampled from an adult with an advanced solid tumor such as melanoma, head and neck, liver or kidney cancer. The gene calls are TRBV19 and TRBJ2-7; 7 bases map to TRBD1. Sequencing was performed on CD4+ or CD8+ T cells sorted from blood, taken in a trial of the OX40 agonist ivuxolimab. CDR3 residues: CASSMSGQVHYEQYF. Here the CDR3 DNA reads TGTGCCAGTAGTATGTCCGGACAGGTCCACTACGAGCAGTACTTC.